The 3 T cell receptor beta chains below come from one sample, sequenced in a study of radiotherapy plus CTLA-4 blockade in lung cancer. Here immunoSEQ multiplex PCR was the method, and the copy in TCRdb shows in-frame clones only, minus some. The data show approximately 39,000 clones, about two thirds seen once. Source: peripheral blood, taken from a patient treated with radiotherapy plus ipilimumab. Receptor source: a human donor with non-small cell lung cancer who had stable disease on radiotherapy plus ipilimumab.

The chain couples TRBV11-2 to TRBJ1-1, with a tentative D call TRBD1 (6 bases). The length of the CDR3 is 14 residues. In germline, CDR1 is SGHAT, CDR2 FQNNGV. Trimming took 5 bases from V and 0 from J, leaving 10 bases between them. The CDR3 loop reads CASSLGQMNTEAFF. CDR3 coding DNA: TGTGCCAGCAGCCTCGGACAGATGAACACTGAAGCTTTCTTT.

V usage is TRBV19 and J usage is TRBJ1-5; TRBD1 is a possible D gene (5 bases). The CDR3 runs to 17 residues. The V gene lost 1 base and the J gene lost 3 bases, with 16 bases spanning the gap. CDR1 and CDR2 (germline): LNHDA, SQIVND (reference sequence). DNA for the CDR3: TGTGCCAGTAGTATAGGTCTCAGGGCATACAACAATCAGCCCCAGCATTTT. Translation: CASSIGLRAYNNQPQHF.

The chain employs TRBV6-6 and TRBJ1-6, with TRBD1 matching 9 bases. Trimming at V came to 7 bases and at J to 4 bases, leaving 5 bases not matched to a gene. This CDR3 comprises 15 residues. Germline V gives CDR1 MNHNY, CDR2 SVGAGI (reference sequence). The CDR3, as DNA: TGTGCCAGCACTACGGGACAGGGTTATAATTCACCCCTCCACTTT. Its protein product is CASTTGQGYNSPLHF.